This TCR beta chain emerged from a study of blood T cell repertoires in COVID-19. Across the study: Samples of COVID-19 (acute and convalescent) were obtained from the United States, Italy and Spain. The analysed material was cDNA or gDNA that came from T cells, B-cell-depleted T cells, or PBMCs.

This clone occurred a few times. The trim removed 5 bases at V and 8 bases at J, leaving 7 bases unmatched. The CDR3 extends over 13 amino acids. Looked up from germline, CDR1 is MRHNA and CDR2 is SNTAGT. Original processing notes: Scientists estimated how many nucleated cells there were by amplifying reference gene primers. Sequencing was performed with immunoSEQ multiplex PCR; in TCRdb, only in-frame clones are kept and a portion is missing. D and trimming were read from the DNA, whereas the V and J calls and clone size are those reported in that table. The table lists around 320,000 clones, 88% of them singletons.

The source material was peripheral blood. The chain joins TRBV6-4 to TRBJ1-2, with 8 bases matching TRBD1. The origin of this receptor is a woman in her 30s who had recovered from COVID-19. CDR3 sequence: CASSRGQGNGYTF. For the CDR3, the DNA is TGTGCCAGCAGTAGAGGACAGGGCAACGGCTACACCTTC.